The entry below describes one TCR beta chain. The data were obtained in a study of blood T cell repertoires in COVID-19. Study background: Some COVID-19 samples were acute and others convalescent; all came from the United States, Italy and Spain. In each case, the material was cDNA or gDNA derived from T cells, B-cell-depleted T cells, or PBMCs.

Generated by immunoSEQ multiplex PCR, the TCRdb table keeps only in-frame clones and is missing some. The profile covers around 30,000 clones, with around 77% appearing a single time and about a sixth taken by the ten largest. Germline CDR1 reads MNHEY; CDR2 reads SVGAGI. This CDR3 is 15 amino acids long. V was pared by 8 bases and J by 7 bases, with 21 bases between. The chain combines TRBV6-5 with TRBJ2-4, with D possibly matching TRBD2 (6 bases). The clonotype was recovered from a human donor in a cohort sampled during active COVID-19. Sequences were obtained from peripheral blood. The CDR3 is CASGRSADPLNIQYF. The CDR3 DNA reads TGTGCCAGCGGGAGGTCCGCGGACCCCTTGAACATTCAGTACTTC.